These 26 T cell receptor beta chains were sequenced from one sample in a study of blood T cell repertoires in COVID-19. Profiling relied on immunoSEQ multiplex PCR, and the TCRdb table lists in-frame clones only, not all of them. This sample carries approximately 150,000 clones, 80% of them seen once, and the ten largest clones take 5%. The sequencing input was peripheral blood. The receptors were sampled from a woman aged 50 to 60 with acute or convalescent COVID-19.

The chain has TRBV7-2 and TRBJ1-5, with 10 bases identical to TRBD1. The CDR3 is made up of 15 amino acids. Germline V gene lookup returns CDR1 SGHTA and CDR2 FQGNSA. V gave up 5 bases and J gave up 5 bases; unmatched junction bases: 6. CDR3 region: CASSLEGQGYQPQHF. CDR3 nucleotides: TGTGCCAGCAGCCTAGAGGGACAGGGGTATCAGCCCCAGCATTTT.

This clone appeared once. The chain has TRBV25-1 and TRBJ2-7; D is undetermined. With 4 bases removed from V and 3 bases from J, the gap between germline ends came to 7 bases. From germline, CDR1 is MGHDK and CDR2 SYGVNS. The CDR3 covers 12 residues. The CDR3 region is CASSGSNYEQYF. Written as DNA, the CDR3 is TGTGCCAGCAGTGGTTCCAACTACGAGCAGTACTTC.

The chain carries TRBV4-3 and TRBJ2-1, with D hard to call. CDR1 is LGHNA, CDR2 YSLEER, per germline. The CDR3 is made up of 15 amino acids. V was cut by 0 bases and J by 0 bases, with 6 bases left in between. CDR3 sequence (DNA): TGCGCCAGCAGCCAAGAACAGAGCTCCTACAATGAGCAGTTCTTC. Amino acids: CASSQEQSSYNEQFF.

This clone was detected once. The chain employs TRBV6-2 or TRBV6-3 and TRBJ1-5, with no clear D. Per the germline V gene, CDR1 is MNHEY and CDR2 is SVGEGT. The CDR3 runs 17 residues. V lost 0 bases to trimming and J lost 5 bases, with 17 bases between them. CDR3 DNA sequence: TGTGCCAGCAGTTACTCATCCCCGGGCGGGTACGATCAGCCCCAGCATTTT. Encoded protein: CASSYSSPGGYDQPQHF.

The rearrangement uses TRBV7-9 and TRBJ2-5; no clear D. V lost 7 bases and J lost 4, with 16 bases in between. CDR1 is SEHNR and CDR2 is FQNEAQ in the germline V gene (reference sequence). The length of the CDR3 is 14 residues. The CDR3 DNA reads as TGTGCCAGCAACCCAGGCTCCGCTGGAGAGACCCAGTACTTC. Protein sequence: CASNPGSAGETQYF. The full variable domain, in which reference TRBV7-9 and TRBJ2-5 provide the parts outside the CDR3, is DTGVSQNPRHKITKRGQNVTFRCDPISEHNRLYWYRQTLGQGPEFLTYFQNEAQLEKSRLLSDRFSAERPKGSFSTLEIQRTEQGDSAMYLCASNPGSAGETQYFGPGTRLLVL.

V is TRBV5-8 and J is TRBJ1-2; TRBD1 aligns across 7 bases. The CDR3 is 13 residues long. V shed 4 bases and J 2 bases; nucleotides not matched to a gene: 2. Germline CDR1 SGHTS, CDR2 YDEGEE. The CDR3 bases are TGTGCCAGCAGCCGGGACAGAAACTATGGCTACACCTTC. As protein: CASSRDRNYGYTF.

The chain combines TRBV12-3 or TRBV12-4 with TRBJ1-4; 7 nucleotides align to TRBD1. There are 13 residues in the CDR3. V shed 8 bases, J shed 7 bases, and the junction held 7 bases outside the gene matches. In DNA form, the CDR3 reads TGTGCCAGCGGAAACAGGGGCGGTGAAAAACTGTTTTTT. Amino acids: CASGNRGGEKLFF.

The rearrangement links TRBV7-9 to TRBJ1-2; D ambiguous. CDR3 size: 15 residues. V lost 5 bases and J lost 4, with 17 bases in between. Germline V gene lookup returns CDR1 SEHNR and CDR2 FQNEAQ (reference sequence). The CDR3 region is CASSPRAANAYGYTF. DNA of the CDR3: TGTGCCAGCAGCCCCCGAGCCGCGAACGCCTATGGCTACACCTTC.

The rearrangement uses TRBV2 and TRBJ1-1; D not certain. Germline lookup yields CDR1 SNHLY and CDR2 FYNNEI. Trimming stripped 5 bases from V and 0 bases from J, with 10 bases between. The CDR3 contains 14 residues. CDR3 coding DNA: TGTGCCAGCAGTACGGCAGGCATGAACACTGAAGCTTTCTTT. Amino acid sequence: CASSTAGMNTEAFF.

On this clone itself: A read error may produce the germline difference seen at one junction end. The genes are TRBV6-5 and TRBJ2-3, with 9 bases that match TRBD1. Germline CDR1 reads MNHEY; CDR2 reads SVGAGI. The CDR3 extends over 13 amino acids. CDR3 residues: CASSPTDGQGPTF. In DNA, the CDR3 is TGTGCCAGCAGCCCGACGGACGGACAGGGGCCTACCTTT.

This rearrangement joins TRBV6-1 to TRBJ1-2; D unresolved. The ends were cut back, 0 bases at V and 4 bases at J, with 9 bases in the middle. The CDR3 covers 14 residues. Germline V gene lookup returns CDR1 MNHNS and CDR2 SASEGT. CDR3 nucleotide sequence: TGTGCCAGCAGTGAAGCCCAGGCCAGCTATGGCTACACCTTC. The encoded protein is CASSEAQASYGYTF.

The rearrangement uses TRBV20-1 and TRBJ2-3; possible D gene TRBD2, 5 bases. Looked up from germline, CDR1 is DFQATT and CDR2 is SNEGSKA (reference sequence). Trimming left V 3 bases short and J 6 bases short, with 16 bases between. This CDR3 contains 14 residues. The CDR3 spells CSASGGPESDTQYF. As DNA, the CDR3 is TGCAGTGCTAGTGGAGGTCCCGAGTCCGATACGCAGTATTTT.

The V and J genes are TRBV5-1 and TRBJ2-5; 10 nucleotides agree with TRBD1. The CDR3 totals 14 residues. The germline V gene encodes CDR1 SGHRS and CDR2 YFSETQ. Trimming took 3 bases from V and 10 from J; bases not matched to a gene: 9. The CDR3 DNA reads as TGCGCCAGCAGCTCGGGACAGGGGATGGAGGGCCAGTACTTC. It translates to CASSSGQGMEGQYF.

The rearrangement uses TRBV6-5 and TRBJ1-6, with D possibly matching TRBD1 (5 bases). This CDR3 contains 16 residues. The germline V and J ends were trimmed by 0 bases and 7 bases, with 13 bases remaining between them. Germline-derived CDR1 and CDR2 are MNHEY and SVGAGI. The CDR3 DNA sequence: TGTGCCAGCAGTTACTCTCAGGGCGGGGGAAATTCACCCCTCCACTTT. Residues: CASSYSQGGGNSPLHF.

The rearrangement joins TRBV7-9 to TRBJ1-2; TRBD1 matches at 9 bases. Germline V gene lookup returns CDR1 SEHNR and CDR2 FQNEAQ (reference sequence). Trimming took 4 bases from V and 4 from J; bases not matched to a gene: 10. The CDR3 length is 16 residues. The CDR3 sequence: CASSYRPGQGSYGYTF. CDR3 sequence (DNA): TGTGCCAGCAGCTATCGTCCGGGACAGGGAAGCTATGGCTACACCTTC. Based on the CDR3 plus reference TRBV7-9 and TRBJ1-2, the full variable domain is DTGVSQNPRHKITKRGQNVTFRCDPISEHNRLYWYRQTLGQGPEFLTYFQNEAQLEKSRLLSDRFSAERPKGSFSTLEIQRTEQGDSAMYLCASSYRPGQGSYGYTFGSGTRLTVV.

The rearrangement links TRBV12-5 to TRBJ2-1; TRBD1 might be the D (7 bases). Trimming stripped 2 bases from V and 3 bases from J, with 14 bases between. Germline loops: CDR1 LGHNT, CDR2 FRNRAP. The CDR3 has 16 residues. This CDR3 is CASGLPRGADYNEQFF. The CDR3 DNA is TGTGCTAGTGGTTTGCCCAGGGGGGCGGACTACAATGAGCAGTTCTTC.

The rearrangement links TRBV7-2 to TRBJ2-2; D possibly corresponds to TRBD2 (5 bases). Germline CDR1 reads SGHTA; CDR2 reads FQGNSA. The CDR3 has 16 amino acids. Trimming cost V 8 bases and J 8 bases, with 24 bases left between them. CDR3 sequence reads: CASELNRGLRLGELFF. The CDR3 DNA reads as TGTGCCAGCGAGCTAAACCGAGGGCTACGGCTGGGGGAGCTGTTTTTT.

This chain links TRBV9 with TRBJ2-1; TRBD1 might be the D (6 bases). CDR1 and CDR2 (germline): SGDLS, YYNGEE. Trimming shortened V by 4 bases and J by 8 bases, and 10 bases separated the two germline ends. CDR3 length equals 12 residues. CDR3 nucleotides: TGTGCCAGCAGCCACAGGGTTGATGAGCAGTTCTTC. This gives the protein CASSHRVDEQFF.

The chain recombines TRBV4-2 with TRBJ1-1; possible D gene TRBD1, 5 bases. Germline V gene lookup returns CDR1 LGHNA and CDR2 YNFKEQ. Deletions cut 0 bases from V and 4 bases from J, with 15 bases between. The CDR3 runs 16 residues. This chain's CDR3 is CASSQEPSGFFTEAFF. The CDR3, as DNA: TGTGCCAGCAGCCAAGAGCCTTCAGGGTTTTTCACTGAAGCTTTCTTT.

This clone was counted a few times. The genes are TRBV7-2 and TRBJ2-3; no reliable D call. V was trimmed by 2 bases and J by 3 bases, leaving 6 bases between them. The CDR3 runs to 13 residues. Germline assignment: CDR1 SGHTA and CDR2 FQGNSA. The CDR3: CASSLLVTDTQYF. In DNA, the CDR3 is TGTGCCAGCAGCTTATTAGTTACAGATACGCAGTATTTT. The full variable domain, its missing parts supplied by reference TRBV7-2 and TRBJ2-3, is GAGVSQSPSNKVTEKGKDVELRCDPISGHTALYWYRQSLGQGLEFLIYFQGNSAPDKSGLPSDRFSAERTGGSVSTLTIQRTQQEDSAVYLCASSLLVTDTQYFGPGTRLTVL.

CDR3 DNA: TGTGCCAGCAGTACAGCAAATTCACCCCTCCACTTT. Translated: CASSTANSPLHF. The chain has TRBV2 and TRBJ1-6; D ambiguous. V lost 5 bases, J lost 7 bases, and 6 bases lay in between. Germline V CDR1 and CDR2: SNHLY, FYNNEI. The length of the CDR3 is 12 residues.

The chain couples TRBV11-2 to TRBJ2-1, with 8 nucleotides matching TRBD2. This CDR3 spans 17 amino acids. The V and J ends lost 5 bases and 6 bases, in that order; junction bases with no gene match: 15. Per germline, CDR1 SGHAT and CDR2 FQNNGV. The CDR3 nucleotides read TGTGCCAGCAGCCTAAGACTTAGCGGCGGGGGGCGCAATGAGCAGTTCTTC. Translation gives CASSLRLSGGGRNEQFF.

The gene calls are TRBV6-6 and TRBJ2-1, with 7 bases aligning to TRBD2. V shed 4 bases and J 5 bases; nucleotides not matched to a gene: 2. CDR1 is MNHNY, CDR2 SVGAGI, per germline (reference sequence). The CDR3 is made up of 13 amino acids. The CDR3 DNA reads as TGTGCCAGCAGTTGGGAGGGGAACAATGAGCAGTTCTTC. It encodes CASSWEGNNEQFF.

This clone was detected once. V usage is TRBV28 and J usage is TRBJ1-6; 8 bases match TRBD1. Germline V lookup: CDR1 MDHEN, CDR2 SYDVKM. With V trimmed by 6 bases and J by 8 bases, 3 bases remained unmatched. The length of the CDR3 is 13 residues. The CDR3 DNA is TGTGCCAGCAGCAGGGGGCCCTATTCACCCCTCCACTTT. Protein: CASSRGPYSPLHF.

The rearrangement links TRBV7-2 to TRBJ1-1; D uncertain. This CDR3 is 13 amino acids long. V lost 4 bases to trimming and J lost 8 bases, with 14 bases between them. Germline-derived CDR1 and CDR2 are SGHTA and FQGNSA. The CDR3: CASSYREGGEAFF. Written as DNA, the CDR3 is TGTGCCAGCAGCTACCGGGAGGGAGGGGAAGCTTTCTTT.

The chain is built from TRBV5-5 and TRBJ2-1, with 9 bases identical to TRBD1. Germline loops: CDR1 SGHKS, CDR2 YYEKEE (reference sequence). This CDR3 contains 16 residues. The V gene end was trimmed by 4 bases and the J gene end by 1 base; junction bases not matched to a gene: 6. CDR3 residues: CASSTLDRGSYNEQFF. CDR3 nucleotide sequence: TGTGCCAGCAGCACCCTAGACAGGGGGTCCTACAATGAGCAGTTCTTC.